This T cell receptor (beta chain) was documented in a study of CD8 T cells in Susac syndrome. The V gene end was trimmed by 5 bases and the J gene end by 3 bases; junction bases not matched to a gene: 9. The CDR3 has 16 residues. From germline, CDR1 is SGHVS and CDR2 FQNEAQ. RNA in amounts of roughly 0.5 to 1 ug was reverse transcribed with random hexamers. Multiplex PCR with immunoSEQ amplified the TCR beta CDR3 across 54 Vbeta and 13 Jbeta. TCRdb analysed the immunoSEQ multiplex PCR reads with MiXCR anew, one entry per CDR3 protein. Among over 300,000 distinct CDR3 sequences listed, about 91% were seen once.

The sequenced material came from CD4+ T cells from PBMCs. The TCR was taken from a human donor with multiple sclerosis. The chain carries TRBV7-8 and TRBJ1-5; the match to TRBD1 covers 8 bases. The CDR3 nucleotides are TGTGCCAGCAGCCAACTGACAGGGGATGCCAATCAGCCCCAGCATTTT. As protein: CASSQLTGDANQPQHF. The entire variable domain, with the rest obtained from reference TRBV7-8 and TRBJ1-5, is as follows: GAGVSQSPRYKVAKRGQDVALRCDPISGHVSLFWYQQALGQGPEFLTYFQNEAQLDKSGLPSDRFFAERPEGSVSTLKIQRTQQEDSAVYLCASSQLTGDANQPQHFGDGTRLSIL.